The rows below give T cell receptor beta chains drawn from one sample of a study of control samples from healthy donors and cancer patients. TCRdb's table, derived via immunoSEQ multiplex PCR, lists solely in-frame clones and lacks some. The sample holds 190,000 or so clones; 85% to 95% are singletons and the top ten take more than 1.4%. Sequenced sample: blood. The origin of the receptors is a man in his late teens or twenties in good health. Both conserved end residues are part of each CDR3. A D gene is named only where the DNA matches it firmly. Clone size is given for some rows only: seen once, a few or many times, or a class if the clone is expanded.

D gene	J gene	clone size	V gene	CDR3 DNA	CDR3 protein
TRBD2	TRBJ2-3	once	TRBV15	TGTGCCACCAGCCTGGGTAGCGGGGGGGCAGCAGATACGCAGTATTTT	CATSLGSGGAADTQYF
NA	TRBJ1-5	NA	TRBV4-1	TGCGCCAGCAGCCTCGTGACCGGGACCGGAATTGGTCAGCCCCAGCATTTT	CASSLVTGTGIGQPQHF
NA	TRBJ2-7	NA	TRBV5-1	TGCGCCAGCAGCTTGGCCGAGTACTACGAGCAGTACTTC	CASSLAEYYEQYF
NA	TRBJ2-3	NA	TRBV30	TGTGCCTGGAGTTTCGGGGGAAGGGAGGCAGATACGCAGTATTTT	CAWSFGGREADTQYF
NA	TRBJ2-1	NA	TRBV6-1	TGTGCCAGCAGGGAAGGGCAGGTAGCTGGGGGGGCCTTCAATGAGCAGTTCTTC	CASREGQVAGGAFNEQFF
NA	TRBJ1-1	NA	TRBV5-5	TGTGCCAGCAGCCCGGGAGGGCGCAGCAACACTGAAGCTTTCTTT	CASSPGGRSNTEAFF
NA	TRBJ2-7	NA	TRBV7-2	TGTGCCAGCAGCTTAAGCCGGTACGAGCAGTACTTC	CASSLSRYEQYF
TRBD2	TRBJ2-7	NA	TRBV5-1	TGCGCCAGCAGCTCGAATAGCGGGGGGACCTACGAGCAGTACTTC	CASSSNSGGTYEQYF
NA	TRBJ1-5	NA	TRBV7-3	TGTGCCAGCAGCTTATGGGAAAATCAGCCCCAGCATTTT	CASSLWENQPQHF
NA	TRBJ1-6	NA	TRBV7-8	TGTGCCAGCAGCTTAGCAGGGGATAATTCACCCCTCCACTTT	CASSLAGDNSPLHF
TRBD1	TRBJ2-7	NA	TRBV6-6	TGTGCCAGCAGTTACTCAAAACAGGGGGCAGACAAGCAGTACTTC	CASSYSKQGADKQYF
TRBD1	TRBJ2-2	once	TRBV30	TGTGCCTGGAGTGGGGGACAGATAACGAGATCGAACACCGGGGAGCTGTTTTTT	CAWSGGQITRSNTGELFF
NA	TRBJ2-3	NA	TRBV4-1	TGCGCCAGCAGCCCCCCTAGCACAGATACGCAGTATTTT	CASSPPSTDTQYF
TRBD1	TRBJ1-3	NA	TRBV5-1	TGCGCCAGCAGCTCACAGGGGGGAGTTGCTGGAAACACCATATATTTT	CASSSQGGVAGNTIYF
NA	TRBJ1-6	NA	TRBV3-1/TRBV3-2	TGTGCCAGCAGCCAACAGGGCCCCTCGAATCCACCCCTCCACTTT	CASSQQGPSNPPLHF
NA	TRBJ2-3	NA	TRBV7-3	TGTGCCAGCAGCAAATCAACGCAGTATTTT	CASSKSTQYF
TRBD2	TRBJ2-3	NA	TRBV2	TGTGCCAGCAGTCATCGAGGGACTAGCGGGGGAAAAGGCACAGATACGCAGTATTTT	CASSHRGTSGGKGTDTQYF
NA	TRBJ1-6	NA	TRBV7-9	TGTGCCAGCAGCCAGGCGGGGAATTCACCCCTCCACTTT	CASSQAGNSPLHF
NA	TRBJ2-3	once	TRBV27	TGTGCCAGCAGTCCATTAACAGGGATCGGCACAGATACGCAGTATTTT	CASSPLTGIGTDTQYF
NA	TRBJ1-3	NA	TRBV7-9	TGTGCCAGCAGCTTAGAACAGGGTACTGGAAACACCATATATTTT	CASSLEQGTGNTIYF
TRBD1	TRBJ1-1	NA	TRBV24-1	TGTGCCACCAGTAATAGACAGGGAGAAGCTTTCTTT	CATSNRQGEAFF
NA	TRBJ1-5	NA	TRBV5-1	TGCGCCAGCAGCTTGGCCTGGGGGCAGCCCCAGCATTTT	CASSLAWGQPQHF
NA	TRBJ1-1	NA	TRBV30	TGTGCCTGGAGTGGACAGTTGAACACTGAAGCTTTCTTT	CAWSGQLNTEAFF
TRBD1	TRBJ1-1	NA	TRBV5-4	TGTGCCAGCAGCTTGGACCCAGGGGGAGAGACTGAAGCTTTCTTT	CASSLDPGGETEAFF
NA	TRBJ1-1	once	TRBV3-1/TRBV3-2	TGTGCCAGCAGCCCGGGATGGGGGAACACTGAAGCTTTCTTT	CASSPGWGNTEAFF
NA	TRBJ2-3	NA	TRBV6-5	TGTGCCAGCACCTTGACTCCGAGAGATACGCAGTATTTT	CASTLTPRDTQYF
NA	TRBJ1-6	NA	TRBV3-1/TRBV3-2	TGTGCCAGCAGCCAGACAGGACAGTTTGATTCACCCCTCCACTTT	CASSQTGQFDSPLHF
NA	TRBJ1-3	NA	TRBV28	TGTGCCAGCAGTCCCACGGACAGCCGAAACACCATATATTTT	CASSPTDSRNTIYF
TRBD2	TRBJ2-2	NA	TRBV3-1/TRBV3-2	TGTGCCAGCAGCCCCTCGGGACTAGTCAACACCGGGGAGCTGTTTTTT	CASSPSGLVNTGELFF
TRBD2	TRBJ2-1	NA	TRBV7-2	TGTGCCAGCAGCTTACGGGGAGGGGCTAGCGGAATACTCTACAATGAGCAGTTCTTC	CASSLRGGASGILYNEQFF
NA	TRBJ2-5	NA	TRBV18	TGTGCCAGCTCACCACCGCAGGCTCAGGGGCAAGAGACCCAGTACTTC	CASSPPQAQGQETQYF
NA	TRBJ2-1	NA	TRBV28	TGTGCCAGCAGCACTATGAGGGGGGGAAGCTCCTACAATGAGCAGTTCTTC	CASSTMRGGSSYNEQFF
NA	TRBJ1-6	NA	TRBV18	TGTGCCAGCTTCGCCTCACTCGAGGATTCACCCCTCCACTTT	CASFASLEDSPLHF
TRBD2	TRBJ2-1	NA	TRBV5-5	TGTGCCAGCAGCTTCTTAGCGGGGGCCTCCTACAATGAGCAGTTCTTC	CASSFLAGASYNEQFF
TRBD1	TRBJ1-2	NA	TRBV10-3	TGTGCCATCCCAGGGGGCGACTATGGCTACACCTTC	CAIPGGDYGYTF
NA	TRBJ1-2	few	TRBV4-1	TGCGCCAGCAGCCAAGGGGCCGCAGGGTGGGGGTATGGCTACACCTTC	CASSQGAAGWGYGYTF
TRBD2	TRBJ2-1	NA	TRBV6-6	TGTGCCGACGTAGCGGGATTCTCCTACAATGAGCAGTTCTTC	CADVAGFSYNEQFF
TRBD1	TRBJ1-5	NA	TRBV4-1	TGCGCCAGCAGCCATCCACCGGGGACAGGGGCCGTTCAGCCCCAGCATTTT	CASSHPPGTGAVQPQHF
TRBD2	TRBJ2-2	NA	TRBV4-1	TGCGCCAGCAGCCTTCTCTCTAGCGGGGGGTTGTACGGGGAGCTGTTTTTT	CASSLLSSGGLYGELFF
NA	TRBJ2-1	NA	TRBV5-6	TGTGCCAGCAGCTTGATCCTACTGAATGAGCAGTTCTTC	CASSLILLNEQFF
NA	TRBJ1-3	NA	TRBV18	TGTGCCAGCTCACCGGGGAGTCACAGCTCTGGAAACACCATATATTTT	CASSPGSHSSGNTIYF
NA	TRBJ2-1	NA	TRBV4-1	TGCGCCAGCAGCCAGGCCAACCGCGATGAGCAGTTCTTC	CASSQANRDEQFF
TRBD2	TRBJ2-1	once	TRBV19	TGTGCCAGTAGTGCCCGACTAGCGGTCCCCTACAATGAGCAGTTCTTC	CASSARLAVPYNEQFF
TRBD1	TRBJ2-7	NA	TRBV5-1	TGCGCCAGCAGCTCGACAGGGGGGACCTACGAGCAGTACTTC	CASSSTGGTYEQYF
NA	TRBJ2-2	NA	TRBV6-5	TGTGCCAGCAGTTACCTCGAGGGGGAGCTGTTTTTT	CASSYLEGELFF
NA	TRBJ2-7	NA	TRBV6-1	TGTGCCAGCAGTGAAGCGGACAGCTCCTACGAGCAGTACTTC	CASSEADSSYEQYF
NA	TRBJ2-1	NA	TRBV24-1	TGTGCCACCAGTGGGACAGTCAACAATGAGCAGTTCTTC	CATSGTVNNEQFF
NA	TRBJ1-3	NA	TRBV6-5	TGTGCCAGCAGTTACGGACCTACCGCCGGAAACACCATATATTTT	CASSYGPTAGNTIYF
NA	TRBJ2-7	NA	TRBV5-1	TGCGCCAGCAGTCGCACTGAGATCTACGAGCAGTACTTC	CASSRTEIYEQYF
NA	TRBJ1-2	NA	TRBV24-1	TGTGCCACCAGTGATTCAGGGAACTATGGCTACACCTTC	CATSDSGNYGYTF
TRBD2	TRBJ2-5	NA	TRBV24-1	TGTGCCACCAGTGATCTTCTAGCGGGGGTGGAGACCCAGTACTTC	CATSDLLAGVETQYF
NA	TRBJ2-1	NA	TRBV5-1	TGCGCCAGCAGCTTCATAGCCGGGTTACAGAATGAGCAGTTCTTC	CASSFIAGLQNEQFF
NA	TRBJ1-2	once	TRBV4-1	TGCGCCAGCAGCCCCCTGCCCGATGGGACGGTTGGCTACACCTTC	CASSPLPDGTVGYTF
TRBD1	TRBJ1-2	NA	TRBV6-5	TGTGCCAGCAGTACGGGACAGGGAGCTAACTATGGCTACACCTTC	CASSTGQGANYGYTF